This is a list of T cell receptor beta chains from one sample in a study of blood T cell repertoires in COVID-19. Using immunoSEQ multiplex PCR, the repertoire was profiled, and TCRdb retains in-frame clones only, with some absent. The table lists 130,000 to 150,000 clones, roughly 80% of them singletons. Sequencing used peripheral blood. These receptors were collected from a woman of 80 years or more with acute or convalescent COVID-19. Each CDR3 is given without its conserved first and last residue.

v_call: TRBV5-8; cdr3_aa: ASSFGQGWSGYT
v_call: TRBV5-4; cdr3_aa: ASSSGGEDTQY
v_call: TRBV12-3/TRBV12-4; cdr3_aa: ASSPSGVGYT
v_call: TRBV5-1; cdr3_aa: ASSLEGAGEKLF
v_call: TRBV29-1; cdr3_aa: SVEDQGRDTEAF
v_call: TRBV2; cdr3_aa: ASRGISGGLADTQY
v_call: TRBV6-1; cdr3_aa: ASSEGDSYNEQF
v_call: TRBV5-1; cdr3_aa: ASSLNLAGARETQY
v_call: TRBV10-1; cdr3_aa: ASSEAGSDTQY
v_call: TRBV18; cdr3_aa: ASSPPDRGRRDTEAF
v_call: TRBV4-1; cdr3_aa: ASSQVGGGSYEQY
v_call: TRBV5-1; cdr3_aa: ASSLTANTGELF
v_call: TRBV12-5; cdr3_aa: ASGAGMTNEKLF
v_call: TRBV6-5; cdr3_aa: ASTAYRGHEAF